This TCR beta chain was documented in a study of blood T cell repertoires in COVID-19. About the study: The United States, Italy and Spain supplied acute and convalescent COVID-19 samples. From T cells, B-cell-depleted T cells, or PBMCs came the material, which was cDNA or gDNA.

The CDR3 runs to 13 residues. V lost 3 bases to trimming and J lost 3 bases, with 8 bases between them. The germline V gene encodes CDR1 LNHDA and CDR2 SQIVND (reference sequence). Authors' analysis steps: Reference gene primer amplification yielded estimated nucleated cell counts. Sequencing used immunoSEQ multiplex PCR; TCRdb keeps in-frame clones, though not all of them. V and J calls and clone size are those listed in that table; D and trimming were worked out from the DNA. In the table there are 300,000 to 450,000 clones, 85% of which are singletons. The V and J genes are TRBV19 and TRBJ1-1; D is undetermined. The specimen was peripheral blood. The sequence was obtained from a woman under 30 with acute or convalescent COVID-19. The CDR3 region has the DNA TGTGCCAGTAGTATGAGGAGTGACACTGAAGCTTTCTTT. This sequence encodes CASSMRSDTEAFF.